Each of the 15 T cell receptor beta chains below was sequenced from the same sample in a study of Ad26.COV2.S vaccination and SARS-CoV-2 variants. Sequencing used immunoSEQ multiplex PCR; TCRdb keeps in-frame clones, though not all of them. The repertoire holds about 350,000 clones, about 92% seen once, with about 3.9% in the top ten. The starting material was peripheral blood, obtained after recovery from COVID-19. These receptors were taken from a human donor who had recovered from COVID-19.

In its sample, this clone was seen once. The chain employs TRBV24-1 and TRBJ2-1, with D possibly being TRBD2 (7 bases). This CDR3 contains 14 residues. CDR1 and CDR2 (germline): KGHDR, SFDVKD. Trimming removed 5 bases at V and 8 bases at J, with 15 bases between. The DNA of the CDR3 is TGTGCCACCAGTGGTGGGGGGGCCTTGCATGAGCAGTTCTTC. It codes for CATSGGGALHEQFF.

The CDR3 sequence: CASSLYQGARSGYTF. CDR3 coding DNA: TGTGCCAGCAGCTTATATCAGGGGGCGCGTTCCGGCTACACCTTC. The chain has TRBV11-1 and TRBJ1-2; 8 bases agree with TRBD1. The CDR3 is 15 residues long. J lost 8 bases, V lost 2 bases, and 10 bases had no gene match. CDR1 SGHAT and CDR2 FQDESV come from the germline V gene (reference sequence).

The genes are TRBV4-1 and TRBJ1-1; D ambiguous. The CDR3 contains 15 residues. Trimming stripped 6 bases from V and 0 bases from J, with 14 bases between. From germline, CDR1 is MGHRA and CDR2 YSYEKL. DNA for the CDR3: TGCGCCAGCAGGCAGCCCGACTTCATGAACACTGAAGCTTTCTTT. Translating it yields CASRQPDFMNTEAFF.

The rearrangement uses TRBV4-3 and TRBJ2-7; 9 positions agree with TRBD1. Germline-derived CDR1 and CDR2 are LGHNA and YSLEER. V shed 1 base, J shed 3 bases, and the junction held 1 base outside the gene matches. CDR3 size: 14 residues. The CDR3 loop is CASSQGTGDYEQYF. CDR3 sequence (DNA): TGCGCCAGCAGCCAAGGGACAGGGGACTACGAGCAGTACTTC.

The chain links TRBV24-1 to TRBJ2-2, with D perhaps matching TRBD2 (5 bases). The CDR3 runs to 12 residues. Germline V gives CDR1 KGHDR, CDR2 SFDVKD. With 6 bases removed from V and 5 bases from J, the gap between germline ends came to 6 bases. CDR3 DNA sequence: TGTGCCACCAGTACGGGGACCGGGGAGCTGTTTTTT. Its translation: CATSTGTGELFF.

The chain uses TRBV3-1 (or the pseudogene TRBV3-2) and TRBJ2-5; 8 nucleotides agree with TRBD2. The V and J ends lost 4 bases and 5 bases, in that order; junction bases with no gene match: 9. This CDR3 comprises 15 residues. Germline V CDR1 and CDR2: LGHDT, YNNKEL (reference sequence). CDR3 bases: TGTGCCAGCAGCCTCGGGGGGGGTCGGACGGAGACCCAGTACTTC. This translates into CASSLGGGRTETQYF.

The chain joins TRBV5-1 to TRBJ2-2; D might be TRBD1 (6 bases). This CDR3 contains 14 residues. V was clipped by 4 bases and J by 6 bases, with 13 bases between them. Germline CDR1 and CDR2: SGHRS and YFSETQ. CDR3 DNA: TGCGCCAGCAGCCCGCAGGGGCCCGCCGGGGAGCTGTTTTTT. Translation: CASSPQGPAGELFF.

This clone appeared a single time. The CDR3 DNA follows: TGTGCCAGCAGCGATAGGACAGGGAAGTTCTTC. Translated: CASSDRTGKFF. The chain joins TRBV9 to TRBJ2-1, with TRBD1 identical over 8 bases. The V gene's germline CDR1 is SGDLS and CDR2 YYNGEE. The CDR3 spans 11 residues. Unmatched junction bases numbered 4, after V lost 3 bases and J lost 14 bases.

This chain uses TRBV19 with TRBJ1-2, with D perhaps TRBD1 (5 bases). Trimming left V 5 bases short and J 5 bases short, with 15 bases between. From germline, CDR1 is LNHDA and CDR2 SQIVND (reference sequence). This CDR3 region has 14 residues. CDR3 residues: CASSPSGHPYGYTF. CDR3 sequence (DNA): TGTGCCAGTAGTCCTTCAGGGCACCCTTATGGCTACACCTTC.

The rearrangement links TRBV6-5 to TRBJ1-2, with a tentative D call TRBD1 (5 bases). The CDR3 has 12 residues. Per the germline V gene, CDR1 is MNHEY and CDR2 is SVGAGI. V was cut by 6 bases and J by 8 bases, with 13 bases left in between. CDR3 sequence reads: CASRLGGVGYTF. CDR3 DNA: TGTGCCAGCAGGCTTGGGGGGGTCGGCTACACCTTC.

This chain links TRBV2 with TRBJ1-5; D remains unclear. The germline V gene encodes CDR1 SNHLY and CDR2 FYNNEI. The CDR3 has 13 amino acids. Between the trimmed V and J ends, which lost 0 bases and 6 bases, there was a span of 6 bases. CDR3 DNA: TGTGCCAGCAGTGAAGCGACCGGTCAGCCCCAGCATTTT. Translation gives CASSEATGQPQHF. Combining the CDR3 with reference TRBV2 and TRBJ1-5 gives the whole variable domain EPEVTQTPSHQVTQMGQEVILRCVPISNHLYFYWYRQILGQKVEFLVSFYNNEISEKSEIFDDQFSVERPDGSNFTLKIRSTKLEDSAMYFCASSEATGQPQHFGDGTRLSIL.

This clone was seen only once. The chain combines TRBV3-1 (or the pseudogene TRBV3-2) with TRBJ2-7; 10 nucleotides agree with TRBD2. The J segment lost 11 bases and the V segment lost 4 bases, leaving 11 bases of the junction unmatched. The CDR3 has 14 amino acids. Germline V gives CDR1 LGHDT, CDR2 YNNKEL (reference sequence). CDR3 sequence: CASSPTERGGPEYF. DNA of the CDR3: TGTGCCAGCAGCCCCACGGAGCGGGGGGGTCCTGAGTACTTC.

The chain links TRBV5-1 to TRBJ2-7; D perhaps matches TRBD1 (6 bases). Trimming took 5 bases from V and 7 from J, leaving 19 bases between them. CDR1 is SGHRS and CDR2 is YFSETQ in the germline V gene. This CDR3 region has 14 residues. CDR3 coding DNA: TGCGCCAGCAGTGAAGCAGGGGCTTGGGGGGAGCAGTACTTC. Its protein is CASSEAGAWGEQYF. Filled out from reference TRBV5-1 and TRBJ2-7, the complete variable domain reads KAGVTQTPRYLIKTRGQQVTLSCSPISGHRSVSWYQQTPGQGLQFLFEYFSETQRNKGNFPGRFSGRQFSNSRSEMNVSTLELGDSALYLCASSEAGAWGEQYFGPGTRLTVT.

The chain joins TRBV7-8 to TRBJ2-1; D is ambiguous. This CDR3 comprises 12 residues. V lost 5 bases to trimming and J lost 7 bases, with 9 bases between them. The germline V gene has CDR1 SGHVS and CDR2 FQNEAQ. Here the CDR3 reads CASSLTANEQFF. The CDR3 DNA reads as TGTGCCAGCAGCCTTACGGCAAATGAGCAGTTCTTC.

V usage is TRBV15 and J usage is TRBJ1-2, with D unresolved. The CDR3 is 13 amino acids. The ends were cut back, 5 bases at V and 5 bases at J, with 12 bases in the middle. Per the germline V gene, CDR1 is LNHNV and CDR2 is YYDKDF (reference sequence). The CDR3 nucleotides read TGTGCCACCAGCGTCGCCGGCAGATATGGCTACACCTTC. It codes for CATSVAGRYGYTF.